This TCR beta chain was captured in a study of human versus mouse CDR3 diversity and MHC coevolution. This clone was detected once. This table comes from immunoSEQ multiplex PCR, and its TCRdb copy is limited to in-frame clones, with some not included. Here the sample spans about 60,000 clones, approximately 94% being singletons. V lost 5 bases and J 0 bases, leaving 7 bases between the germline ends. This CDR3 has 13 amino acids. CDR1 is SNHLY and CDR2 is FYNNEI in the germline V gene. Sequencing was carried out using naive CD4+ T cells from blood. Subset indicated: CD45RO-negative CD62L-positive naive CD4 T cells. The V call is TRBV2, the J call TRBJ1-2; D call uncertain. This TCR came from a person between 55 and 69 years old in good health. The CDR3 protein is CASSWLPNYGYTF. CDR3 nucleotides: TGTGCCAGCAGTTGGCTCCCTAACTATGGCTACACCTTC.